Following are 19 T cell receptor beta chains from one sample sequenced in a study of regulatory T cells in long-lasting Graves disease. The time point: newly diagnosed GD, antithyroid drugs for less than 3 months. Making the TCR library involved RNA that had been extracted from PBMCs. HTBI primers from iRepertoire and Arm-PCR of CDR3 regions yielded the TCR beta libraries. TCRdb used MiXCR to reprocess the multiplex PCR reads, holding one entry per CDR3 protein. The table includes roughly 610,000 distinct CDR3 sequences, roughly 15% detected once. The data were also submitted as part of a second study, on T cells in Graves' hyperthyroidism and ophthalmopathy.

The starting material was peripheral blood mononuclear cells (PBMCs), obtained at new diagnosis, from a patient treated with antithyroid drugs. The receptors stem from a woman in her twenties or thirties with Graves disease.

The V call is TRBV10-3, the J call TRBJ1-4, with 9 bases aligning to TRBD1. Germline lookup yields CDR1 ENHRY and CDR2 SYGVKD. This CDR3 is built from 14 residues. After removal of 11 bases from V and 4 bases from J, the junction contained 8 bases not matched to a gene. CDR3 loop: CAVRTGVDNEKLFF. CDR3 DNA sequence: TGTGCCGTTAGGACAGGGGTCGATAATGAAAAACTGTTTTTT.

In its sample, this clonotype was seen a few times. CDR3 amino acids: CASGDGNNQPQHF. The CDR3, as DNA: TGTGCCAGCGGGGACGGGAACAATCAGCCCCAGCATTTT. J is TRBJ1-5 and V is TRBV6-1; D perhaps matches TRBD1 (5 bases). This CDR3 spans 13 amino acids. CDR1 MNHNS and CDR2 SASEGT come from the germline V gene. Trimming shortened V by 8 bases and J by 3 bases, and 11 bases separated the two germline ends.

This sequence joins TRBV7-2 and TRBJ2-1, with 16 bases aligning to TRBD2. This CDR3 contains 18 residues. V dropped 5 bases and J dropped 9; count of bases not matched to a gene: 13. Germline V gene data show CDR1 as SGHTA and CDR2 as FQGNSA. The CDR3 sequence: CASSNPGLAGGWDGEQFF. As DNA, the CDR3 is TGTGCCAGCAGCAACCCGGGACTAGCGGGAGGGTGGGACGGTGAGCAGTTCTTC. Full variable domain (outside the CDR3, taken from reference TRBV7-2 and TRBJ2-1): GAGVSQSPSNKVTEKGKDVELRCDPISGHTALYWYRQSLGQGLEFLIYFQGNSAPDKSGLPSDRFSAERTGGSVSTLTIQRTQQEDSAVYLCASSNPGLAGGWDGEQFFGPGTRLTVL.

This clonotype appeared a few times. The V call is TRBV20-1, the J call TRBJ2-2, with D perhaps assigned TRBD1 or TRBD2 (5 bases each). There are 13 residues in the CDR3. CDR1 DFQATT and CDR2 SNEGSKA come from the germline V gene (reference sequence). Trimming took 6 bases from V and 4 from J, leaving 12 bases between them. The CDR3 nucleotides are TGCAGTGCGCCTCGTGGGACCACCGGGGAGCTGTTTTTT. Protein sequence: CSAPRGTTGELFF.

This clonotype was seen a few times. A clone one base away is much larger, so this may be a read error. CDR3 nucleotide sequence: TGTGCCACCAGCAGAGGGGGTGGGACACCTCACAATGAGCAGTACTTC. Protein product: CATSRGGGTPHNEQYF. The chain is built from TRBV15 and TRBJ2-7; TRBD1 might be the D (6 bases). The CDR3 is 16 residues long. Per the germline V gene, CDR1 is LNHNV and CDR2 is YYDKDF (reference sequence). The V end was cut by 1 base, the J end by 7 bases, with 20 bases between. Filled out from reference TRBV15 and TRBJ2-7, the complete variable domain reads DAMVIQNPRYQVTQFGKPVTLSCSQTLNHNVMYWYQQKSSQAPKLLFHYYDKDFNNEADTPDNFQSRRPNTSFCFLDIRSPGLGDTAMYLCATSRGGGTPHNEQYFGPGTRLTVT.

CDR3 sequence: CASSQEGNIQYF. CDR3 in DNA: TGCGCCAGCAGCCAAGAGGGGAACATTCAGTACTTC. The chain has TRBV4-1 and TRBJ2-4; D is uncertain. V lost 0 bases and J 7 bases, leaving 4 bases between the germline ends. The CDR3 contains 12 residues. Germline loops: CDR1 MGHRA, CDR2 YSYEKL.

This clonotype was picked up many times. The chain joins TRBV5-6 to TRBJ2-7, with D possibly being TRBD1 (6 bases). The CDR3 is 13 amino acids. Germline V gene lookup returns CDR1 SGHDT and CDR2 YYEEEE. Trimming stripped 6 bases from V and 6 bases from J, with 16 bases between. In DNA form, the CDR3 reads TGTGCCAGCACAGTACAGGGTTTTAGCGAGCAGTACTTC. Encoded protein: CASTVQGFSEQYF.

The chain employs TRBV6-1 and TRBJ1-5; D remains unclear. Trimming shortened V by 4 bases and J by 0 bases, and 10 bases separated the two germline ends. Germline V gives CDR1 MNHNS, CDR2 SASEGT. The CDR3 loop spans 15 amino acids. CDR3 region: CASSVWGNSNQPQHF. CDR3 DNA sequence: TGTGCCAGCAGTGTATGGGGAAATAGCAATCAGCCCCAGCATTTT.

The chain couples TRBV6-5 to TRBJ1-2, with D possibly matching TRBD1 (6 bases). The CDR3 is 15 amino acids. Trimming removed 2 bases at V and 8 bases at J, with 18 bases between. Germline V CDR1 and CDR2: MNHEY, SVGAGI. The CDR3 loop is CASSYGEFGGQGYTF. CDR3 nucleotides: TGTGCCAGCAGTTACGGCGAGTTCGGGGGGCAAGGCTACACCTTC.

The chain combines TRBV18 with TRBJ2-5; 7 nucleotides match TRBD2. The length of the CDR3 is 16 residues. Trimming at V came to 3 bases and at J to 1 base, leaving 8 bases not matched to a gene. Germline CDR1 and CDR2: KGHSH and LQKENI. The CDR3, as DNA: TGTGCCAGCTCACCTCGCGGGAGAGGCCTCCAAGAGACCCAGTACTTC. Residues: CASSPRGRGLQETQYF. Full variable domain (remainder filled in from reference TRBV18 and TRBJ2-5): NAGVMQNPRHLVRRRGQEARLRCSPMKGHSHVYWYRQLPEEGLKFMVYLQKENIIDESGMPKERFSAEFPKEGPSILRIQQVVRGDSAAYFCASSPRGRGLQETQYFGPGTRLLVL.

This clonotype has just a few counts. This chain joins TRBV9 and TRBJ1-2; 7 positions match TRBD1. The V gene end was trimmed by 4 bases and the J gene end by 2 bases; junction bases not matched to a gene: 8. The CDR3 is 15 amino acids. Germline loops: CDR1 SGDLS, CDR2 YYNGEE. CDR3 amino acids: CASSWGQQLNYGYTF. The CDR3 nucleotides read TGTGCCAGCAGCTGGGGACAGCAGCTCAACTATGGCTACACCTTC. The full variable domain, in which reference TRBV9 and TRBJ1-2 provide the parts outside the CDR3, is DSGVTQTPKHLITATGQRVTLRCSPRSGDLSVYWYQQSLDQGLQFLIQYYNGEERAKGNILERFSAQQFPDLHSELNLSSLELGDSALYFCASSWGQQLNYGYTFGSGTRLTVV.

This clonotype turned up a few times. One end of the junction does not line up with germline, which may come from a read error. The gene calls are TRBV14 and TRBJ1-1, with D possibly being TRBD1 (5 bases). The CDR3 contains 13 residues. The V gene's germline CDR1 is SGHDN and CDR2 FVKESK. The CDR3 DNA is TGTGCCAGCAGCCAGCAGTTCGGGACTGAAGCCTTCTTT. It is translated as CASSQQFGTEAFF.

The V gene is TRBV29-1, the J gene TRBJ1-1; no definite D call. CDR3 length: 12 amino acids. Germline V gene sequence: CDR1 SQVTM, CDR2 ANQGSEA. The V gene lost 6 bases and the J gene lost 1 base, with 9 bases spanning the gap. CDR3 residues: CSVRPKNTEAFF. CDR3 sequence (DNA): TGCAGCGTGAGACCCAAGAACACTGAAGCTTTCTTT.

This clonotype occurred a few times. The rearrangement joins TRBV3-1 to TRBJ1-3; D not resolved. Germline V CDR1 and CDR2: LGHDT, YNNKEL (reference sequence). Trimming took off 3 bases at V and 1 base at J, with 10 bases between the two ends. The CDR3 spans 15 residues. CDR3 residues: CASSHHGLSGNTIYF. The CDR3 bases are TGTGCCAGCAGCCATCACGGGTTATCTGGAAACACCATATATTTT. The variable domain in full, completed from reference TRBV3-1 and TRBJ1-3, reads DTAVSQTPKYLVTQMGNDKSIKCEQNLGHDTMYWYKQDSKKFLKIMFSYNNKELIINETVPNRFSPKSPDKAHLNLHINSLELGDSAVYFCASSHHGLSGNTIYFGEGSWLTVV.

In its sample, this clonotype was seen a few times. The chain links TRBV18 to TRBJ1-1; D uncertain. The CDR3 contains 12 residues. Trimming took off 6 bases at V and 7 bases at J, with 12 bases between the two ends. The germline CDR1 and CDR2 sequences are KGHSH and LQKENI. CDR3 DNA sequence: TGTGCCAGCTCCTCGACCCTATTTGAAGCTTTCTTT. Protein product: CASSSTLFEAFF.

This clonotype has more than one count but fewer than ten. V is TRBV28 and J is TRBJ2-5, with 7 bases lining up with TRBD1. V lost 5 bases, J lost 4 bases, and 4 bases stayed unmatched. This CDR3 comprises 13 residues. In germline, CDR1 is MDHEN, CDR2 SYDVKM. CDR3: CASSRQGVETQYF. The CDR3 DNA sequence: TGTGCCAGCAGTCGGCAGGGGGTAGAGACCCAGTACTTC.

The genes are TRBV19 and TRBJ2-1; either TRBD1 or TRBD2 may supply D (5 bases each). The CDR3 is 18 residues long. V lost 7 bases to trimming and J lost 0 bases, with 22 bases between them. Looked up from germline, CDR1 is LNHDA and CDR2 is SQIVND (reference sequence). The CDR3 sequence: CASNHPPRGGSSYNEQFF. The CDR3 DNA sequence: TGTGCCAGTAATCATCCCCCCCGTGGGGGTAGCTCCTACAATGAGCAGTTCTTC.

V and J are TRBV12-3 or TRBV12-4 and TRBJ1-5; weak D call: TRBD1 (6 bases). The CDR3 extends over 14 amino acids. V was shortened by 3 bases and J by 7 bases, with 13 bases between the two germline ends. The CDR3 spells CASSLVRRGQPQHF. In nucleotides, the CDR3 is TGTGCCAGCAGTTTGGTCCGGAGGGGGCAGCCCCAGCATTTT.

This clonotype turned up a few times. CDR3 region: CASSPGPVRTFGYTF. CDR3 DNA: TGCGCCAGCAGCCCCGGTCCGGTTCGGACGTTTGGCTACACCTTC. This rearrangement joins TRBV4-1 to TRBJ1-2, with D unclear. CDR3 size: 15 residues. Trimming removed 4 bases at V and 7 bases at J, with 19 bases between. Germline assignment: CDR1 MGHRA and CDR2 YSYEKL.